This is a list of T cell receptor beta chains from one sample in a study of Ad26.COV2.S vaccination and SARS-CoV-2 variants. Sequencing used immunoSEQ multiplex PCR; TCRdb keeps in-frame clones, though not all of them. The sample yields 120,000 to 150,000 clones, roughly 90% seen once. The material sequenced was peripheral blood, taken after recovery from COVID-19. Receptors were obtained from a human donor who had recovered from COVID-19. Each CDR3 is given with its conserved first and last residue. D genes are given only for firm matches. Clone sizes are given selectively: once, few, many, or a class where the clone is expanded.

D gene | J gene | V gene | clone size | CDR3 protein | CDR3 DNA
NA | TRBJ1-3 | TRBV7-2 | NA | CASSFVGNTIYF | TGTGCCAGCAGCTTCGTCGGAAACACCATATATTTT
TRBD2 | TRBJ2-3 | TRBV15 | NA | CATSRGLLAGETDLTDTQYF | TGTGCCACCAGCAGAGGTTTGCTAGCGGGGGAAACCGACCTCACAGATACGCAGTATTTT
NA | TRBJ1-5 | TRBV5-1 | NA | CASSLGPRDGNQPQHF | TGCGCCAGCAGCTTGGGGCCCCGGGACGGGAACCAGCCCCAGCATTTT
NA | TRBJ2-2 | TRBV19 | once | CAVSPSKAYTGELFF | TGTGCCGTATCCCCTTCGAAGGCGTACACCGGGGAGCTGTTTTTT
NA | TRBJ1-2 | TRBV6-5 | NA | CASSYTDTGIRGYTF | TGTGCCAGCAGTTACACTGATACAGGGATTCGTGGCTACACCTTC
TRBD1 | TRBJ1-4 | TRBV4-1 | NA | CASSPTGTGFEKLFF | TGCGCCAGCAGCCCTACCGGGACAGGGTTTGAAAAACTGTTTTTT
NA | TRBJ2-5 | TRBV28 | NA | CASSSIDQGLGETQYF | TGTGCCAGCAGTTCCATCGATCAGGGGTTGGGAGAGACCCAGTACTTC
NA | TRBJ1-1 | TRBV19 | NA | CASSISPIRRVNTEAFF | TGTGCCAGTAGTATCTCCCCAATCCGACGGGTGAACACTGAAGCTTTCTTT
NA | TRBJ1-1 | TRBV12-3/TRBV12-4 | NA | CASGWGNTEAFF | TGTGCCAGCGGGTGGGGGAACACTGAAGCTTTCTTT
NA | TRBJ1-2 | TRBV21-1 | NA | CASSNPRSKGTSGYTF | TGTGCCAGCAGCAACCCTAGAAGTAAGGGGACATCTGGCTACACCTTC
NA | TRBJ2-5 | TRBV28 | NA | CASSFIRESQETQYF | TGTGCCAGCAGTTTTATCAGGGAGTCGCAAGAGACCCAGTACTTC
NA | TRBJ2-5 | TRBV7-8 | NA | CASSQKAARGRETQYF | TGTGCCAGCAGCCAGAAAGCGGCCAGAGGGCGAGAGACCCAGTACTTC
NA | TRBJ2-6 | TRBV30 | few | CAWSVGRVGANVLTF | TGTGCCTGGAGTGTAGGGCGGGTTGGGGCCAACGTCCTGACTTTC
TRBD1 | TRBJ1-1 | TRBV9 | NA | CASSVSAQGHEAFF | TGTGCCAGCAGCGTATCTGCACAGGGGCATGAAGCTTTCTTT
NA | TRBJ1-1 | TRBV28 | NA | CASSLRGTEAFF | TGTGCCAGCAGTTTAAGGGGGACAGAAGCTTTCTTT
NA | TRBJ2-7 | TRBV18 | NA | CASSRTGAISSYEQYF | TGTGCCAGCTCAAGAACGGGGGCTATAAGCTCCTACGAGCAGTACTTC
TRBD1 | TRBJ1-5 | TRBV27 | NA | CASSLNRGINQPQHF | TGTGCCAGCAGTTTAAACAGGGGGATCAATCAGCCCCAGCATTTT
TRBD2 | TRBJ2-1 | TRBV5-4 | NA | CASSLELAGNNEQFF | TGTGCCAGCAGCTTGGAACTAGCGGGCAACAATGAGCAGTTCTTC
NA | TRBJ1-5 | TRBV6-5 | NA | CASRRGAGSNQPQHF | TGTGCCAGCAGGAGGGGGGCTGGCAGCAATCAGCCCCAGCATTTT
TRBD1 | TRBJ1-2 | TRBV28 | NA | CASSKTGMLGYTF | TGTGCCAGCAGTAAGACAGGGATGTTGGGCTACACCTTC
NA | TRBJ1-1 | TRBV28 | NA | CASSGGVRVPNTEAFF | TGTGCCAGCAGCGGAGGGGTAAGGGTCCCGAACACTGAAGCTTTCTTT
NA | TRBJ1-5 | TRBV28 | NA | CASSLGVHNQPQHF | TGTGCCAGCAGTTTAGGGGTACACAATCAGCCCCAGCATTTT
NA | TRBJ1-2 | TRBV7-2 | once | CASSLAGPGAGYGYTF | TGTGCCAGCAGCTTAGCCGGCCCAGGGGCGGGCTATGGCTACACCTTC
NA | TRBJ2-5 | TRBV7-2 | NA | CASSPPWGLEGETQYF | TGTGCCAGCAGCCCACCTTGGGGACTCGAAGGGGAGACCCAGTACTTC
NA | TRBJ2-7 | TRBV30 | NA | CVAEVGLRNYEQYF | TGTGTCGCCGAAGTGGGGCTTAGGAACTACGAGCAGTACTTC
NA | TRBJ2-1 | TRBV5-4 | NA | CASRTPAGNEQFF | TGTGCCAGCAGGACTCCGGCGGGCAATGAGCAGTTCTTC
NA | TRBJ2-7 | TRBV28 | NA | CASSLHRTEQYF | TGTGCCAGCAGTTTACACAGAACTGAGCAGTACTTC
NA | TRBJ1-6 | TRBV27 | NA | CASSPGALPLHF | TGTGCCAGCAGTCCAGGGGCTCTACCCCTCCACTTT
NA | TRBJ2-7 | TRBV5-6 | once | CASSSRDIDHEQYF | TGTGCCAGCAGCTCCAGGGATATCGACCACGAGCAGTACTTC
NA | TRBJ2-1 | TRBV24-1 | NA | CATSDLNEQFF | TGTGCCACCAGTGATTTAAATGAGCAGTTCTTC
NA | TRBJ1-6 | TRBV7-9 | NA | CASSLSGNPSPLHF | TGTGCCAGCAGCTTATCGGGTAATCCTTCACCCCTCCACTTT
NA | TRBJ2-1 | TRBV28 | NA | CASSLPETEQFF | TGTGCCAGCAGTTTACCCGAGACTGAGCAGTTCTTC
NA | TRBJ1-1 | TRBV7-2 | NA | CASSRQIGSGAFF | TGTGCCAGCAGCCGACAAATAGGGTCGGGGGCTTTCTTT
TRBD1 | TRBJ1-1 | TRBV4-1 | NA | CASSPTGATEAFF | TGCGCCAGCAGCCCGACAGGGGCCACTGAAGCTTTCTTT
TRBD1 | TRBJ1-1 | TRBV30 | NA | CAWSDRRWDRGNTEAFF | TGTGCCTGGAGTGACCGTCGGTGGGACAGGGGGAACACTGAAGCTTTCTTT
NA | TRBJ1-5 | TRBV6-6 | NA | CASAADSNQPQHF | TGTGCCAGCGCAGCAGATAGCAATCAGCCCCAGCATTTT
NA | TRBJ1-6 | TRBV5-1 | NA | CASSSRGGFSPLHF | TGCGCCAGCAGCTCTCGGGGGGGCTTTTCACCCCTCCACTTT
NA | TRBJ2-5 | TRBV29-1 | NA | CSVGGRETQYF | TGCAGCGTTGGGGGGAGGGAGACCCAGTACTTC
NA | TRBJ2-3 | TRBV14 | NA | CASSQRRDTFRDTQYF | TGTGCCAGCAGCCAACGCCGGGACACCTTCAGGGATACGCAGTATTTT
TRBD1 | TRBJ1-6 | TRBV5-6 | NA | CASSLRNRGHSPLHF | TGTGCCAGCAGCTTGCGGAACAGGGGACATTCACCCCTCCACTTT
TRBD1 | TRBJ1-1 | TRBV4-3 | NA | CASSQGPSRGSTEAFF | TGCGCCAGCAGCCAAGGCCCTTCCAGGGGGAGCACTGAAGCTTTCTTT
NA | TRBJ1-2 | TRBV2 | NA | CAIPWGEVEAGYTF | TGTGCCATCCCCTGGGGAGAAGTCGAGGCTGGCTACACCTTC
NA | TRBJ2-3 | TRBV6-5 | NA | CASTRDDTQYF | TGTGCCAGCACGAGGGATGATACGCAGTATTTT
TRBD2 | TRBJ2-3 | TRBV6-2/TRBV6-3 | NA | CASSPGLAGTDTQYF | TGTGCCAGCAGCCCAGGACTAGCGGGCACAGATACGCAGTATTTT
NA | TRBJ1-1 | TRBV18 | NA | CASSEIQRQAFF | TGTGCCAGCTCGGAGATTCAGCGCCAAGCTTTCTTT
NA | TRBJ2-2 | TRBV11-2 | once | CASSLVPGLSTGELFF | TGTGCCAGCAGCTTAGTCCCCGGGTTGAGTACCGGGGAGCTGTTTTTT
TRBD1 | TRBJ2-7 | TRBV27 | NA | CASSPAPGTGGFEQYF | TGTGCCAGCAGTCCCGCCCCCGGGACAGGGGGCTTCGAGCAGTACTTC
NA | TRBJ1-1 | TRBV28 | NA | CASSLLRGTNTEAFF | TGTGCCAGCAGTTTACTGCGCGGGACAAACACTGAAGCTTTCTTT
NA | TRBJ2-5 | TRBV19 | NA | CASSIAAGETQYF | TGTGCCAGTAGTATAGCGGCCGGGGAGACCCAGTACTTC